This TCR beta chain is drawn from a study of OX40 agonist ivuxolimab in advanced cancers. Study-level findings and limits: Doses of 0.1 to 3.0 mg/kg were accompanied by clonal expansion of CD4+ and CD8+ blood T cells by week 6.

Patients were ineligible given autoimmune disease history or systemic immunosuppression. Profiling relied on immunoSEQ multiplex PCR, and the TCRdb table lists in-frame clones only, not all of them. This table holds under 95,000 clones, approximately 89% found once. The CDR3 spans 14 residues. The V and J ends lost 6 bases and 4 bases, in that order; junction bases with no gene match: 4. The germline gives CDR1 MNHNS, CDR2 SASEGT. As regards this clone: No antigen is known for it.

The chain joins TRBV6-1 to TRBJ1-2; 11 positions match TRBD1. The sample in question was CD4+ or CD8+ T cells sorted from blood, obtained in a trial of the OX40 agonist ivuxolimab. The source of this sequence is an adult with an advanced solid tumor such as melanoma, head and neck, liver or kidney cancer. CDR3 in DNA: TGTGCCAGCAGATGGACAGGGGGCACCTATGGCTACACCTTC. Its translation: CASRWTGGTYGYTF.